The T cell receptor beta chain under discussion was sequenced for a study of blood T cell repertoires in COVID-19. TCRdb's copy holds only in-frame clones and misses some; the assay was immunoSEQ multiplex PCR. The sample comprises approximately 260,000 clones, around nine tenths of which are singletons, and over 1.5% rests with the top ten. The sample consisted of PBMCs or T cells enriched from blood (not recorded which). The sequence came from a woman aged 18-35 years who had recovered from COVID-19.

The DNA for the CDR3 is TGCGCCAGCAGCTTGGGCGTAGAACAGCCCCAGCATTTT. It translates to CASSLGVEQPQHF. The chain combines TRBV5-1 with TRBJ1-5, with D uncertain. CDR1 is SGHRS, CDR2 YFSETQ, per germline. There are 13 residues in the CDR3. V was cut by 0 bases and J by 7 bases, with 8 bases left in between.